The 22 T cell receptor beta chains below all came from one sample that was sequenced in a study of blood T cell repertoires in COVID-19. Assay: immunoSEQ multiplex PCR; the TCRdb copy retains only in-frame clones and omits some. The sample carries approximately 190,000 clones, 86% recorded once. The sequenced sample consisted of PBMCs or T cells enriched from blood (not recorded which). The origin of the receptors is a woman aged 40 to 50 in a cohort exposed to, infected with or recovered from COVID-19 (not recorded which).

The rearrangement joins TRBV24-1 to TRBJ2-6, with D uncertain. The CDR3 extends over 18 amino acids. The germline gives CDR1 KGHDR, CDR2 SFDVKD. The ends were cut back, 0 bases at V and 0 bases at J, with 11 bases in the middle. The CDR3 sequence: CATSDLYVELSGANVLTF. The CDR3, as DNA: TGTGCCACCAGTGATTTGTACGTGGAGCTCTCTGGGGCCAACGTCCTGACTTTC.

The chain uses TRBV18 and TRBJ2-1; 8 bases are a match to TRBD1. In germline, CDR1 is KGHSH, CDR2 LQKENI. The CDR3 length is 15 residues. V lost 2 bases, J lost 2 bases, and 2 bases stayed unmatched. The DNA for the CDR3 is TGTGCCAGCTCACCAGGGACAGGTGCCTACAATGAGCAGTTCTTC. Protein sequence: CASSPGTGAYNEQFF.

This clone was seen just once. Its ends do not fully match the called genes, so a read error is possible. J is TRBJ2-7 and V is TRBV4-1, with 7 bases lining up with TRBD1. The CDR3 has 14 residues. The germline gives CDR1 MGHRA, CDR2 YSYEKL. The CDR3 DNA sequence: TGCGCCCGCAGCCGACAGGGTTTAGGATACGAGCAGTACTTC. It specifies CARSRQGLGYEQYF.

Only a few counts were recorded for this clone. The sample carries other DNA sequences with the same CDR3. The chain joins TRBV5-4 to TRBJ2-7; 12 bases match TRBD2. The CDR3 runs 16 residues. The germline gives CDR1 SGHNT, CDR2 YYREEE (reference sequence). Trimming cost V 4 bases and J 4 bases; bases outside gene matches: 9. CDR3 in DNA: TGTGCCAGCAGCCCCGGGCTAGCGGGAGGGTCTTACGAGCAGTACTTC. Its protein is CASSPGLAGGSYEQYF.

The rearrangement joins TRBV5-6 to TRBJ2-7; D remains unclear. Germline CDR1 is SGHDT and CDR2 is YYEEEE. V lost 0 bases to trimming and J lost 2 bases, with 9 bases between them. This CDR3 has 14 residues. CDR3 DNA sequence: TGTGCCAGCAGCTTGGTAGGAGAGACCTACGAGCAGTACTTC. It translates to CASSLVGETYEQYF.

CDR3 in amino acids: CASSMGLGARGLGYTF. The DNA of the CDR3 is TGTGCCAGCAGCATGGGGTTGGGGGCCAGGGGGCTCGGCTACACCTTC. The V and J genes are TRBV7-2 and TRBJ1-2; 8 bases align to TRBD1. The CDR3 is 16 residues long. The V segment lost 5 bases and the J segment 8 bases; nucleotides outside the gene matches: 16. The germline gives CDR1 SGHTA, CDR2 FQGNSA.

There are a few counts of this clone. In DNA form, the CDR3 reads TGTGCCAGCAGTAGTATTAGCGGGAGTACGGATACGCAGTATTTT. Encoded protein: CASSSISGSTDTQYF. The chain is built from TRBV6-4 and TRBJ2-3; 9 bases line up with TRBD2. Germline CDR1 is MRHNA and CDR2 is SNTAGT. The length of the CDR3 is 15 residues. J lost 6 bases, V lost 5 bases, and 9 bases had no gene match.

The chain combines TRBV24-1 with TRBJ2-2; 13 positions match TRBD2. The CDR3 sequence is 16 residues long. The V and J ends lost 4 bases and 3 bases, in that order; junction bases with no gene match: 1. Germline V gives CDR1 KGHDR, CDR2 SFDVKD. The CDR3 here is CATSELAGGYTGELFF. CDR3 coding DNA: TGTGCCACCAGTGAACTAGCGGGAGGGTACACCGGGGAGCTGTTTTTT.

The chain carries TRBV29-1 and TRBJ1-1; D not certain. V was cut by 7 bases and J by 1 base, with 13 bases left in between. Per germline, CDR1 SQVTM and CDR2 ANQGSEA. CDR3 length: 13 residues. CDR3 loop: CSAVDTRNTEAFF. DNA of the CDR3: TGCAGCGCAGTAGACACCCGGAACACTGAAGCTTTCTTT. The full variable domain, completed using reference TRBV29-1 and TRBJ1-1, is SAVISQKPSRDICQRGTSLTIQCQVDSQVTMMFWYRQQPGQSLTLIATANQGSEATYESGFVIDKFPISRPNLTFSTLTVSNMSPEDSSIYLCSAVDTRNTEAFFGQGTRLTVV.

The chain is built from TRBV5-1 and TRBJ2-1; 7 nucleotides agree with TRBD1. V was pared by 0 bases and J by 0 bases, with 0 bases of the junction left unmatched. The CDR3 has 15 amino acids. CDR1 SGHRS and CDR2 YFSETQ come from the germline V gene. CDR3 sequence: CASSLGQGSYNEQFF. DNA of the CDR3: TGCGCCAGCAGCTTGGGACAGGGCTCCTACAATGAGCAGTTCTTC.

The chain joins TRBV5-6 to TRBJ1-6; D not resolved. V dropped 4 bases and J dropped 6 bases, with 14 bases sitting between them. CDR1 SGHDT and CDR2 YYEEEE come from the germline V gene. The CDR3 runs to 15 residues. The CDR3 spells CASSPDLTPNSPLHF. In DNA, the CDR3 is TGTGCCAGCAGCCCTGACCTGACTCCTAATTCACCCCTCCACTTT.

This chain connects TRBV27 to TRBJ1-1; tentatively, D is TRBD1 (5 bases). V lost 2 bases and J lost 0, with 16 bases in between. There are 17 residues in the CDR3. CDR1 and CDR2 (germline): MNHEY, SMNVEV (reference sequence). This chain's CDR3 is CASSLSGQGIMNTEAFF. DNA for the CDR3: TGTGCCAGCAGTTTAAGTGGGCAGGGAATCATGAACACTGAAGCTTTCTTT.

This clone has a count of ten or more. CDR3 sequence (DNA): TGTGCCAGCAGCGTAGAGGACAGAACTAACTATGGCTACACCTTC. Translating gives CASSVEDRTNYGYTF. The chain joins TRBV9 to TRBJ1-2; D perhaps matches TRBD1 (6 bases). The CDR3 totals 15 residues. The germline V gene has CDR1 SGDLS and CDR2 YYNGEE. With 0 bases removed from V and 0 bases from J, the gap between germline ends came to 9 bases. The entire variable domain, with the rest obtained from reference TRBV9 and TRBJ1-2, is as follows: DSGVTQTPKHLITATGQRVTLRCSPRSGDLSVYWYQQSLDQGLQFLIQYYNGEERAKGNILERFSAQQFPDLHSELNLSSLELGDSALYFCASSVEDRTNYGYTFGSGTRLTVV.

The V and J genes are TRBV3-1 (or the pseudogene TRBV3-2) and TRBJ1-5; D may be TRBD1 (6 bases). The CDR3 length is 14 residues. V was cut by 4 bases and J by 3 bases, with 10 bases left in between. The germline CDR1 and CDR2 sequences are LGHDT and YNNKEL (reference sequence). The CDR3 loop reads CASSLWGPNQPQHF. The CDR3 DNA is TGTGCCAGCAGCCTTTGGGGGCCCAATCAGCCCCAGCATTTT.

The chain is built from TRBV15 and TRBJ1-6; D ambiguous. The germline V gene has CDR1 LNHNV and CDR2 YYDKDF (reference sequence). Trimming cost V 8 bases and J 6 bases, with 17 bases left between them. This CDR3 is 15 amino acids long. CDR3 DNA sequence: TGTGCCACCGGAGGAGATCCCTTTCCTAATTCACCCCTCCACTTT. Its translation: CATGGDPFPNSPLHF.

V is TRBV5-8 and J is TRBJ2-1; D not certain. The CDR3 is 14 residues long. Trimming took 1 base from V and 4 from J, leaving 9 bases between them. Germline CDR1 is SGHTS and CDR2 is YDEGEE. In DNA, the CDR3 is TGTGCCAGCAGCTTGATCCGAGTATACAATGAGCAGTTCTTC. This gives the protein CASSLIRVYNEQFF. The full variable domain, completed using reference TRBV5-8 and TRBJ2-1, is EAGVTQSPTHLIKTRGQQATLRCSPISGHTSVYWYQQALGLGLQFLLWYDEGEERNRGNFPPRFSGRQFPNYSSELNVNALELEDSALYLCASSLIRVYNEQFFGPGTRLTVL.

The rearrangement joins TRBV27 to TRBJ2-1; tentative D call: TRBD1 (5 bases). Germline CDR1 MNHEY, CDR2 SMNVEV (reference sequence). The CDR3 has 14 residues. V was pared by 3 bases and J by 3 bases, with 9 bases between. The CDR3 nucleotides read TGTGCCAGCAGTTTGCAAGGGGTCTACAATGAGCAGTTCTTC. This sequence encodes CASSLQGVYNEQFF.

This sequence joins TRBV16 and TRBJ1-1, with D possibly matching TRBD1 (6 bases). The germline V gene has CDR1 KGHSY and CDR2 FQNENV. The CDR3 totals 12 residues. V was cut by 4 bases and J by 7 bases, with 10 bases left in between. The CDR3 spells CASSLGTNEAFF. The CDR3 bases are TGTGCCAGCAGCCTCGGGACAAATGAAGCTTTCTTT.

By share, this clone ranks as medium-sized. The V and J genes are TRBV6-4 and TRBJ2-1; 8 bases line up with TRBD2. Germline assignment: CDR1 MRHNA and CDR2 SNTAGT. J was trimmed by 0 bases and V by 3 bases; bases with no gene match: 1. The CDR3 length is 15 residues. The CDR3 loop reads CASSESGGSYNEQFF. In nucleotides, the CDR3 is TGTGCCAGCAGTGAAAGCGGGGGCTCCTACAATGAGCAGTTCTTC.

This rearrangement joins TRBV13 to TRBJ1-1; no firm D call. CDR1 and CDR2 from the germline V gene are PRHDT and FYEKMQ (reference sequence). V lost 1 base and J lost 1, with 10 bases in between. CDR3 length equals 15 residues. CDR3 in DNA: TGTGCCAGCAGCTTAGAGGGTCGGGGGAACACTGAAGCTTTCTTT. Translation: CASSLEGRGNTEAFF.

The chain employs TRBV2 and TRBJ2-7; no definite D call. The CDR3 length is 12 residues. CDR1 is SNHLY and CDR2 is FYNNEI in the germline V gene. V lost 7 bases, J lost 3 bases, and 10 bases lay in between. CDR3 DNA: TGTGCCAGCACTTATCAGATCTACGAGCAGTACTTC. As protein: CASTYQIYEQYF.

The chain uses TRBV6-6 and TRBJ1-4; D is unclear. This CDR3 region has 14 residues. Trimming removed 8 bases at V and 0 bases at J, with 10 bases between. Per the germline V gene, CDR1 is MNHNY and CDR2 is SVGAGI (reference sequence). CDR3 coding DNA: TGTGCCAGCGGACTGCCCGCAACTAATGAAAAACTGTTTTTT. Amino acid sequence: CASGLPATNEKLFF.